Presented here are 4 T cell receptor beta chains from one specimen sequenced in a study of tumor T cells in aggressive B-cell lymphoma. Assay used: immunoSEQ multiplex PCR; TCRdb lists only in-frame clones, some missing. This table holds about 10,000 clones, around 91% found once. Sample: tumor tissue. These receptors were collected from an adult with diffuse large B cell lymphoma.

V gene TRBV29-1 combines with J gene TRBJ2-3, with 7 positions matching TRBD1. Germline assignment: CDR1 SQVTM and CDR2 ANQGSEA. V gave up 4 bases and J gave up 3 bases; unmatched junction bases: 25. The CDR3 has 20 residues. The CDR3 DNA sequence: TGCAGCGTTGCGCCAGGGGGTGCCTCTCGGTGGGGCGGCAAAACAGATACGCAGTATTTT. Translation: CSVAPGGASRWGGKTDTQYF.

The CDR3, as DNA: TGTGCCAGCAGCTCCAGACAGGGTATTTACGAGCAGTACTTC. Translation gives CASSSRQGIYEQYF. This sequence joins TRBV11-2 and TRBJ2-7, with 7 positions matching TRBD1. Trimming cost V 4 bases and J 4 bases; bases outside gene matches: 7. The CDR3 loop spans 14 amino acids. Germline values: CDR1 SGHAT, CDR2 FQNNGV.

J is TRBJ2-3 and V is TRBV12-5; 10 bases agree with TRBD2. V trimming: 3 bases; J trimming: 1 base; junction bases outside the gene matches: 4. Germline-derived CDR1 and CDR2 are LGHNT and FRNRAP. This CDR3 spans 16 amino acids. CDR3 amino acids: CASGFGTSGGTDTQYF. The DNA for the CDR3 is TGTGCTAGTGGTTTCGGAACTAGCGGGGGCACAGATACGCAGTATTTT.

In this sample, this clone turned up once. The chain combines TRBV19 with TRBJ2-7; 14 bases align to TRBD2. V gave up 4 bases and J gave up 7 bases; unmatched junction bases: 6. In germline, CDR1 is LNHDA, CDR2 SQIVND (reference sequence). The CDR3 runs to 15 residues. DNA for the CDR3: TGTGCCAGTAGTACTTTGGGACTAGCGGGAGAAGAGCAGTACTTC. This gives the protein CASSTLGLAGEEQYF.